This passage covers 3 T cell receptor gamma chains from one sample sequenced in a study of γδ T cells in repeated Plasmodium falciparum infection (dated by TCRdb to the early 2020s). Vgamma9/Vdelta2+ and Vdelta2-negative gammadelta T cell populations were flow-sorted from peripheral blood mononuclear cells for bulk TCR repertoire analysis. Libraries were built with multiplex PCR. Sequencing instrument: Illumina MiSeq. TCRdb called clones anew from the public reads via CATT; matching DNA rows were later pooled. The sample includes about 30,000 gamma-chain clones, with roughly 1.4% observed a single time. The top ten clonotypes cover less than 20% of the sample. The sample taken for sequencing was gamma-delta T cells from blood. The receptor set was obtained from a pool of human donors (malaria-infected and uninfected, not separated).

This clone was observed at least ten times. Given a far larger clone just one base away, this is likely a sequencing read error. Other DNA sequences in the sample encode the same CDR3. The chain has TRGV9 and TRGJP. The V segment lost 0 bases and the J segment 3 bases; nucleotides outside the gene matches: 2. CDR1 and CDR2 from the germline V gene are GITISATS and ISYDGTV (reference sequence). The CDR3 length is 17 residues. CDR3 sequence: CALWEVPQELGKKIKVF. In DNA form, the CDR3 reads TGTGCCTTGTGGGAGGTGCCGCAAGAGTTGGGCAAAAAAATCAAGGTATTT.

This clone was recorded many times. The sample has other DNA sequences that encode this CDR3 too. Here the CDR3 DNA reads TGTGCCTTGTGGGAGGTGCACAGAGAGTTGGGCAAAAAAATCAAGGTATTT. Residues: CALWEVHRELGKKIKVF. The chain links TRGV9 to TRGJP. J gave up 6 bases and V 0 bases, and 5 bases lay outside the gene matches. The CDR3 spans 17 residues. Per the germline V gene, CDR1 is GITISATS and CDR2 is ISYDGTV (reference sequence).

This clone was seen a few times. TCRdb records a much larger clone's protein for this DNA, with a difference at residue 5 that likely arises from a read error; the protein given is the translation of the DNA. This CDR3 reads CALWGPREELGKKIKVF. The CDR3 coding sequence is TGTGCCTTGTGGGGGCCTCGGGAAGAGTTGGGCAAAAAAATCAAGGTATTT. The V and J genes are TRGV9 and TRGJP. TCRdb supplies no J gene; here it was assigned by aligning the nucleotide sequence to germline. J was trimmed by 5 bases and V by 5 bases; bases with no gene match: 9. The germline V gene has CDR1 GITISATS and CDR2 ISYDGTV (reference sequence). The CDR3 is 17 amino acids.